Sequencing of this TCR beta chain was carried out in a study of shared clonotypes between healthy human individuals. Across the whole study: A couple of women and a few men aged 18 to 49 served as donors. Study conclusions and caveats: Sequencing depth was expected to affect clonotype sharing among donors.

Germline loops: CDR1 SNHLY, CDR2 FYNNEI. The CDR3 has 16 residues. V lost 0 bases and J 7 bases, leaving 15 bases between the germline ends. Recent acute infections and vaccinations were absent in the healthy HIV-negative adult donors. Remarks on this clone: The antigen is not known.

TCRdb's table, derived via immunoSEQ multiplex PCR, lists solely in-frame clones and lacks some. The sample includes fewer than 600,000 clones, more than 70% of them seen just once. This TCR was sampled from a woman aged 40 to 50 in good health. Some clones in this sample may be carry-over from other donors' samples. J is TRBJ1-4 and V is TRBV2; D possibly corresponds to TRBD1 (5 bases). Sequenced: PBMCs. CDR3 loop: CASSEAGPRAGEKLFF. For the CDR3, the DNA is TGTGCCAGCAGTGAAGCGGGACCCAGGGCAGGTGAAAAACTGTTTTTT. Variable domain in full (rest from reference TRBV2 and TRBJ1-4): EPEVTQTPSHQVTQMGQEVILRCVPISNHLYFYWYRQILGQKVEFLVSFYNNEISEKSEIFDDQFSVERPDGSNFTLKIRSTKLEDSAMYFCASSEAGPRAGEKLFFGSGTQLSVL.